The rows below give T cell receptor beta chains drawn from one sample of a study of shared clonotypes between healthy human individuals. Here immunoSEQ multiplex PCR was the method, and the copy in TCRdb shows in-frame clones only, minus some. This sample has over a million clones, with approximately 78% found just once. The sequenced material came from memory CD4+ T cells from PBMCs. Every receptor here comes from a young man in good health. Some clones in this sample may be carry-over from other donors' samples. CDR3s include the opening cysteine and the closing phenylalanine or tryptophan. D genes are given only for firm matches. Not all rows give a size; the values are once, few, many and, for expanded clones, a class.

size | D | J | V | CDR3 | DNA
few | TRBD1 | TRBJ2-7 | TRBV7-2 | CASSRDRENEQYF | TGTGCCAGCAGCCGGGACAGGGAAAACGAGCAGTACTTC
once | TRBD1 | TRBJ1-5 | TRBV19 | CASSILGTDQPQHF | TGTGCCAGTAGTATCCTCGGGACAGATCAGCCCCAGCATTTT
many | TRBD2 | TRBJ2-1 | TRBV27 | CASSPLGSGRYNEQFF | TGTGCCAGCAGTCCCCTCGGGAGCGGGAGATACAATGAGCAGTTCTTC
. | . | TRBJ2-1 | TRBV29-1 | CSVEYSYNEQFF | TGCAGCGTTGAGTACTCCTACAATGAGCAGTTCTTC
few | . | TRBJ2-7 | TRBV28 | CASSPAGASGIYEQYF | TGTGCCAGCAGCCCCGCGGGGGCCTCAGGGATCTACGAGCAGTACTTC
few | . | TRBJ2-5 | TRBV29-1 | CSAGDLLGQETQYF | TGCAGCGCCGGAGACTTACTAGGGCAAGAGACCCAGTACTTC
. | . | TRBJ2-7 | TRBV28 | CASISWRNSGEQYF | TGTGCCAGCATTTCCTGGAGAAACTCGGGAGAGCAGTACTTC
few | TRBD1 | TRBJ1-2 | TRBV18 | CASSRGQGEMGYTF | TGTGCCAGCTCACGGGGACAGGGAGAAATGGGCTACACCTTC
. | . | TRBJ1-5 | TRBV5-4 | CASSGSGRGRHF | TGTGCCAGCAGCGGCTCGGGCCGGGGCCGACATTTT
. | . | TRBJ1-5 | TRBV29-1 | CSVEGRDNQPQHF | TGCAGCGTTGAAGGCAGGGACAATCAGCCCCAGCATTTT
. | . | TRBJ1-2 | TRBV27 | CASSPAGLTGHGYTF | TGTGCCAGCTCCCCCGCGGGCCTAACAGGCCATGGCTACACCTTC
. | . | TRBJ1-2 | TRBV11-2 | CASSPPTGGHYGYTF | TGTGCCAGCAGCCCCCCAACGGGGGGTCACTATGGCTACACCTTC
. | TRBD1 | TRBJ2-2 | TRBV5-4 | CASSFGQGANTGELFF | TGTGCCAGCAGCTTTGGGCAGGGGGCGAACACCGGGGAGCTGTTTTTT
. | TRBD1 | TRBJ1-1 | TRBV18 | CASSPEQGGLGAFF | TGTGCCAGCTCACCCGAACAGGGGGGCCTTGGAGCTTTCTTT
. | . | TRBJ1-2 | TRBV7-2 | CASSWNPGPTSGYTF | TGTGCCAGCAGCTGGAATCCGGGCCCCACTTCTGGCTACACCTTC
. | TRBD1 | TRBJ2-5 | TRBV6-1 | CATSTGRETQYF | TGTGCCACCTCGACAGGGCGGGAGACCCAGTACTTC
. | . | TRBJ1-5 | TRBV19 | CASSSDRNQPQHF | TGTGCCAGTAGTTCTGACAGGAATCAGCCCCAGCATTTT
once | TRBD2 | TRBJ2-7 | TRBV27 | CASSLMGLVVEQYF | TGTGCCAGCAGTTTAATGGGACTAGTGGTCGAGCAGTACTTC
. | . | TRBJ2-2 | TRBV19 | CASRRDGVGDTGELFF | TGTGCCAGTAGACGGGACGGGGTTGGGGACACCGGGGAGCTGTTTTTT
. | . | TRBJ1-2 | TRBV9 | CASSPQKRGYTF | TGTGCCAGCAGCCCTCAAAAACGTGGCTACACCTTC
. | TRBD1 | TRBJ1-2 | TRBV10-3 | CATLSDRGDQANYGYTF | TGTGCCACCCTATCAGACAGGGGGGACCAAGCTAACTATGGCTACACCTTC
. | . | TRBJ2-7 | TRBV7-2 | CASGGWSYEQYF | TGTGCCAGCGGGGGTTGGTCCTACGAGCAGTACTTC
. | . | TRBJ2-5 | TRBV18 | CASSFGGLETQYF | TGTGCCAGCTCATTCGGGGGGCTAGAGACCCAGTACTTC
. | . | TRBJ2-1 | TRBV11-2 | CASSLVAGTLEQFF | TGTGCCAGCAGCTTAGTGGCAGGGACGTTAGAGCAGTTCTTC
. | . | TRBJ2-7 | TRBV28 | CASSVRYEQYF | TGTGCCAGCAGCGTGAGGTACGAGCAGTACTTC
few | . | TRBJ2-6 | TRBV28 | CASRRAGSGANVLTF | TGTGCCAGCAGGCGAGCGGGCTCTGGGGCCAACGTCCTGACTTTC
. | . | TRBJ2-1 | TRBV28 | CASSLTGGYNEQFF | TGTGCCAGCAGTTTGACCGGAGGATACAATGAGCAGTTCTTC
. | TRBD1 | TRBJ1-1 | TRBV12-5 | CASAPDRPKRAFF | TGTGCTAGTGCCCCGGACAGGCCGAAGAGAGCTTTCTTT
. | TRBD1 | TRBJ2-7 | TRBV14 | CASSHHTGGVYEQYF | TGTGCCAGCAGCCACCATACAGGGGGAGTCTACGAGCAGTACTTC
. | . | TRBJ2-6 | TRBV28 | CASHAGVSGANVLTF | TGTGCCAGCCACGCCGGGGTATCTGGGGCCAACGTCCTGACTTTC
many | . | TRBJ2-1 | TRBV11-3 | CASSLAGEQFF | TGTGCCAGCAGCTTAGCGGGAGAGCAGTTCTTC
. | . | TRBJ2-7 | TRBV28 | CASSLEPTEQYF | TGTGCCAGCAGTTTAGAGCCAACCGAGCAGTACTTC
. | . | TRBJ2-1 | TRBV29-1 | CSVWGPGDEQFF | TGCAGCGTGTGGGGCCCGGGCGATGAGCAGTTCTTC
. | . | TRBJ2-3 | TRBV19 | CASNRDITDTQYF | TGTGCCAGTAACCGGGACATCACAGATACGCAGTATTTT
. | . | TRBJ2-3 | TRBV5-1 | CASSTVGVDTQYF | TGCGCCAGCAGCACCGTGGGTGTGGATACGCAGTATTTT
. | . | TRBJ2-1 | TRBV15 | CATSRDVKNEQFF | TGTGCCACCAGCAGAGATGTGAAGAATGAGCAGTTCTTC
. | . | TRBJ2-7 | TRBV18 | CASSPPGRGIDEQYF | TGTGCCAGCTCACCACCCGGCAGGGGAATTGACGAGCAGTACTTC
. | . | TRBJ2-3 | TRBV25-1 | CASSEGGSYTSTDTQYF | TGTGCCAGCAGTGAAGGGGGATCGTATACTAGCACAGATACGCAGTATTTT
. | . | TRBJ1-2 | TRBV29-1 | CSVSLPGGTYGYTF | TGCAGCGTCTCCCTCCCCGGGGGTACCTATGGCTACACCTTC
. | . | TRBJ1-3 | TRBV7-2 | CASSLKGSGNTIYF | TGTGCCAGCAGCTTAAAGGGTTCTGGAAACACCATATATTTT
. | . | TRBJ2-1 | TRBV11-2 | CASSRQGDPGQFF | TGTGCCAGCAGTCGGCAGGGAGACCCTGGGCAGTTCTTC
. | . | TRBJ2-5 | TRBV27 | CASSLLGLGKRSGTQYF | TGTGCCAGCAGTTTACTGGGGCTGGGGAAACGGTCAGGGACCCAGTACTTC
. | . | TRBJ2-2 | TRBV30 | CAWKIGGATGELFF | TGTGCCTGGAAGATTGGTGGAGCCACCGGGGAGCTGTTTTTT
. | TRBD1 | TRBJ1-1 | TRBV28 | CASSLIQGGLMNTEAFF | TGTGCCAGCAGTTTAATCCAGGGGGGCCTCATGAACACTGAAGCTTTCTTT
. | TRBD2 | TRBJ2-2 | TRBV28 | CASRNKLAGNTGELFF | TGTGCCAGCAGGAACAAACTAGCGGGAAACACCGGGGAGCTGTTTTTT
. | TRBD2 | TRBJ2-1 | TRBV5-1 | CASSSGGLAGLNEQFF | TGCGCCAGCAGCTCCGGAGGACTAGCGGGCCTCAATGAGCAGTTCTTC